Here is one T cell receptor beta chain with its context. Its binding antigen is unknown. One base away there is no much larger clone; base qualities are not given. The immunoSEQ Assay, a bias-controlled multiplex PCR, was used to amplify TCRbeta CDR3 regions from genomic DNA. The authors processed their data as follows. The number of nucleated cells in each sample was estimated by amplification of reference gene primers within the assay. To quantify the absolute abundance of each unique TCRbeta CDR3 rearrangement, sequence reads were collapsed and filtered. For each sample, productive Simpson clonality was calculated as the square root of Simpson's diversity index over productive rearrangements. TCRdb retrieved this table from immuneACCESS and kept in-frame rearrangements only. Not all clones are present; in checked studies, unresolved V genes account for under half, and no reason is known for the remainder. V, J and clone size were drawn from that table, and D and trimming were deduced from the DNA. Here the sample has 150,000 to 200,000 clones; 80% to 90% occur a single time. Clones ranked in the top ten supply 2.1% of the sample.

The data stem from a study of blood T cell repertoires in COVID-19 (dated by TCRdb to the early 2020s). As for the study more broadly: Samples covering the acute and convalescent phases of COVID-19 were provided by collaborators in the United States, Italy and Spain. The prospective study material was composed of cDNA or gDNA derived from T cells, B-cell-depleted T cells, or PBMCs. Sample metadata almost always included a de-identified subject ID, COVID-19 status, age in years and sex. The dataset comprised deeply sampled blood TCRbeta repertoires from subjects exposed to, actively infected with, or recovered from COVID-19. Samples were obtained from the ongoing ImmuneRACE study (first 160 participants) and from approximately 1,200 subjects provided by 6 global collaborators. Where available, HLA class I and class II types were taken from metadata supplied by the sample provider and were not determined by assay-based typing. The repertoires were made available in a free public database intended to serve as a resource for research on the immune response to SARS-CoV-2. Here is what the overall study found, with its caveats: The amount of clinical and demographic metadata varied by source and participant and was provided uncurated.

From cysteine to phenylalanine, the CDR3 is 14 amino acids long. The retained sequence is limited to the CDR3, 42 bases, with the frame set at the first base. CDR1 and CDR2 are drawn from the germline V gene (reference sequence): MNHNY, SVGAGI. The V end loses 6 bases and the J end loses 5 bases, and a stretch of 16 bases separates them. Collaborating institutions collected whole blood in K2EDTA tubes following their own protocols. For TCRbeta analysis, collaborators shipped samples in one of three forms: frozen whole blood, isolated PBMCs, or DNA extracted from either of those sample types. This receptor was obtained from an older man with active or convalescent COVID-19. The sample consisted of peripheral blood. The chain joins TRBV6-6 to TRBJ1-2, with TRBD1 tentatively as D gene (5 bases match). The DNA reads TGTGCCAGCAGCCCGGGGGGGGTACGATATGGCTACACCTTC. This sequence encodes CASSPGGVRYGYTF.